Below, one T cell receptor (beta chain) is given with its context. As yet, its antigen is unknown. This sample was included in a study of T-cell reconstitution after alpha-beta-depleted transplantation in children. Study conclusions and caveats: Surviving recipient T cells and thymic progenitors accounted for the high day-60 TCRbeta diversity observed in some patients. Once a year had passed after transplant, T-cell counts and diversity came mostly from newly produced T cells. Alpha-beta T cells about two months after transplant reportedly derived from several hundred expanded graft clones.

The library targeted TCRbeta and was prepared with unique molecular identifiers. TCRdb analysed the PCR reads with MiXCR anew, one entry per CDR3 protein. The sample records around 580,000 distinct CDR3 sequences, 20% to 25% being singletons. Deletions cut 9 bases from V and 1 base from J, with 14 bases between. The CDR3 length is 14 residues. The germline V gene encodes CDR1 SGHRS and CDR2 YFSETQ. The origin of this receptor is a boy less than two years old who had a stem cell transplant for acute myeloid leukemia, so the T cells may come from the graft donor. The rearrangement uses TRBV5-1 and TRBJ2-1; no definite D call. The sequenced sample was PBMCs, mostly from graft donor cells, obtained 360 days after TCRalphabeta/CD19-depleted stem cell transplant. CDR3 sequence reads: CATLSKGSYNEQFF. The CDR3 DNA follows: TGCGCCACCCTCTCGAAGGGTTCCTACAATGAGCAGTTCTTC.